This T cell receptor (beta chain) came from a study of blood T cell repertoires in COVID-19. Study details: Samples of COVID-19 (acute and convalescent) were obtained from the United States, Italy and Spain. The analysed material was cDNA or gDNA that came from T cells, B-cell-depleted T cells, or PBMCs.

This clone was counted once. Authors' methods: The assay estimated nucleated cells by amplifying reference gene primers. The protocol was immunoSEQ multiplex PCR, while the TCRdb copy is restricted to in-frame clones and leaves out a portion. V and J calls and clone size come straight from that table; D and trimming were deduced from the DNA. The data contain under 75,000 clones, more than 65% of them singletons. Germline CDR1 SGHVS, CDR2 FQNEAQ. The CDR3 loop spans 14 amino acids. After removal of 4 bases from V and 6 bases from J, the junction contained 9 bases not matched to a gene. The material sequenced was peripheral blood. V gene TRBV7-8 combines with J gene TRBJ2-7, with 7 nucleotides matching TRBD2. This TCR was sampled from a woman aged 70-85 years with acute or convalescent COVID-19. The DNA of the CDR3 is TGTGCCAGCAGCTGGGGGGGAGGGCCCGGCGAGCAGTACTTC. This encodes CASSWGGGPGEQYF.